Listed below are T cell receptor beta chains from one sample, sequenced in a study of cytomegalovirus exposure and HLA in healthy donors. Only in-frame clones appear in the TCRdb table, and some are missing; sequencing was by immunoSEQ multiplex PCR. The profile covers over 150,000 clones, with about four fifths appearing a single time and roughly 2.8% taken by the ten largest. The specimen sequenced was PBMCs. These receptors were taken from a man younger than 30 in good health and CMV-seronegative. Both conserved end residues are part of each CDR3. The D gene is left open where the match is weak. Expanded clones are given a class, and other clones once, few, many or no size at all.

CDR3 length: 16; V gene: TRBV7-9; J gene: TRBJ2-1; clone size: -; D gene: TRBD1; CDR3 DNA: TGTGCCAGCAGCCATTCGACAGGGGGCGATTCCAATGAGCAGTTCTTC; CDR3 protein: CASSHSTGGDSNEQFF
CDR3 length: 13; V gene: TRBV11-2; J gene: TRBJ1-1; clone size: few; D gene: -; CDR3 DNA: TGTGCCAGTGGGGGATGGGGGAGGACTGAAGCTTTCTTT; CDR3 protein: CASGGWGRTEAFF
CDR3 length: 13; V gene: TRBV27; J gene: TRBJ1-1; clone size: -; D gene: TRBD1; CDR3 DNA: TGTGCCAGCAGTTTCGGTGACAGGGAAAAAGCTTTCTTT; CDR3 protein: CASSFGDREKAFF
CDR3 length: 16; V gene: TRBV5-1; J gene: TRBJ2-2; clone size: -; D gene: -; CDR3 DNA: TGCGCCAGCAGCTTGGTGGTCCCAACGGTCACCGGGGAGCTGTTTTTT; CDR3 protein: CASSLVVPTVTGELFF
CDR3 length: 15; V gene: TRBV5-1; J gene: TRBJ1-5; clone size: -; D gene: TRBD1; CDR3 DNA: TGCGCCAGCAGCTTGATGGGACAGATCAATCAGCCCCAGCATTTT; CDR3 protein: CASSLMGQINQPQHF
CDR3 length: 14; V gene: TRBV28; J gene: TRBJ1-4; clone size: -; D gene: TRBD1; CDR3 DNA: TGTGCCAGCACCCAGGGACAGGGGTGGGAAAAACTGTTTTTT; CDR3 protein: CASTQGQGWEKLFF
CDR3 length: 17; V gene: TRBV18; J gene: TRBJ2-7; clone size: -; D gene: TRBD1; CDR3 DNA: TGTGCCAGCTCACCACGCGGGCAGGGACAGAGTACCTACGAGCAGTACTTC; CDR3 protein: CASSPRGQGQSTYEQYF
CDR3 length: 15; V gene: TRBV2; J gene: TRBJ1-5; clone size: -; D gene: TRBD1; CDR3 DNA: TGTGCCAGCAGAGGGATACAGGGGAATGGGCAGCCCCAGCATTTT; CDR3 protein: CASRGIQGNGQPQHF
CDR3 length: 15; V gene: TRBV7-2; J gene: TRBJ2-3; clone size: -; D gene: -; CDR3 DNA: TGTGCCAGCAGCTTACGAGGGAGCCAAGGAGATACGCAGTATTTT; CDR3 protein: CASSLRGSQGDTQYF
CDR3 length: 17; V gene: TRBV4-3; J gene: TRBJ1-1; clone size: -; D gene: -; CDR3 DNA: TGCGCCAGCAGCCAAGATATAGGACAGATGACTAACACTGAAGCTTTCTTT; CDR3 protein: CASSQDIGQMTNTEAFF
CDR3 length: 14; V gene: TRBV4-2; J gene: TRBJ1-1; clone size: -; D gene: -; CDR3 DNA: TGTGCCAGCAGCCAAGATCGGGGTTACACTGAAGCTTTCTTT; CDR3 protein: CASSQDRGYTEAFF
CDR3 length: 12; V gene: TRBV27; J gene: TRBJ2-3; clone size: -; D gene: -; CDR3 DNA: TGTGCCAGCAGTTCAACTAGAAGCACGCAGTATTTT; CDR3 protein: CASSSTRSTQYF
CDR3 length: 13; V gene: TRBV11-3; J gene: TRBJ2-6; clone size: -; D gene: -; CDR3 DNA: TGTGCCAGCGGCGGCTCTGGGGCCAACGTCCTGACTTTC; CDR3 protein: CASGGSGANVLTF
CDR3 length: 13; V gene: TRBV5-1; J gene: TRBJ1-2; clone size: -; D gene: TRBD1; CDR3 DNA: TGCGCCAGCACCTCGACAGGGAACTATGGCTACACCTTC; CDR3 protein: CASTSTGNYGYTF
CDR3 length: 16; V gene: TRBV5-1; J gene: TRBJ2-3; clone size: -; D gene: TRBD2; CDR3 DNA: TGCGCCAGCAGCTTAATGGCTAGCGGGGAGCGAGATACGCAGTATTTT; CDR3 protein: CASSLMASGERDTQYF
CDR3 length: 17; V gene: TRBV29-1; J gene: TRBJ1-2; clone size: -; D gene: TRBD1; CDR3 DNA: TGCAGCGGTGGAGGGGCCGGGACAGGGATTGGCCTTTATGGCTACACCTTC; CDR3 protein: CSGGGAGTGIGLYGYTF
CDR3 length: 16; V gene: TRBV6-1; J gene: TRBJ2-5; clone size: -; D gene: -; CDR3 DNA: TGTGCCAGCAGTGAAGTACCACAGGGATCCCAATCGACCCAGTACTTC; CDR3 protein: CASSEVPQGSQSTQYF
CDR3 length: 16; V gene: TRBV29-1; J gene: TRBJ1-1; clone size: -; D gene: TRBD1; CDR3 DNA: TGCAGCGTAGGAGCCGGGACAGGATACATGAACACTGAAGCTTTCTTT; CDR3 protein: CSVGAGTGYMNTEAFF
CDR3 length: 13; V gene: TRBV18; J gene: TRBJ2-2; clone size: -; D gene: TRBD1; CDR3 DNA: TGTGCCAGCTCACCAAGACAGGGCGGGGAGCTGTTTTTT; CDR3 protein: CASSPRQGGELFF
CDR3 length: 15; V gene: TRBV7-9; J gene: TRBJ2-5; clone size: -; D gene: -; CDR3 DNA: TGTGCCAGCAGCTTAGAGGGTGCCGGGGGAGAGACCCAGTACTTC; CDR3 protein: CASSLEGAGGETQYF
CDR3 length: 13; V gene: TRBV19; J gene: TRBJ1-5; clone size: -; D gene: TRBD1; CDR3 DNA: TGTGCCAGTAGACTGAGACAGGGACAGCCCCAGCATTTT; CDR3 protein: CASRLRQGQPQHF
CDR3 length: 15; V gene: TRBV9; J gene: TRBJ1-3; clone size: -; D gene: -; CDR3 DNA: TGTGCCAGCAGCGCTGCGGGAACAACTGGAAACACCATATATTTT; CDR3 protein: CASSAAGTTGNTIYF
CDR3 length: 14; V gene: TRBV25-1; J gene: TRBJ2-2; clone size: -; D gene: TRBD1; CDR3 DNA: TGTGCCAGCCAAAGACAGGGAAACACCGGGGAGCTGTTTTTT; CDR3 protein: CASQRQGNTGELFF
CDR3 length: 15; V gene: TRBV4-3; J gene: TRBJ1-1; clone size: -; D gene: -; CDR3 DNA: TGCGCCAGCAGCCAAGTCGGTCAGGGAAGCTCTGAAGCTTTCTTT; CDR3 protein: CASSQVGQGSSEAFF
CDR3 length: 15; V gene: TRBV4-1; J gene: TRBJ1-3; clone size: -; D gene: TRBD1; CDR3 DNA: TGCGCCAGCAGCCGAATACAGGGGGCTGGAAACACCATATATTTT; CDR3 protein: CASSRIQGAGNTIYF
CDR3 length: 15; V gene: TRBV21-1; J gene: TRBJ2-2; clone size: -; D gene: -; CDR3 DNA: TGTGCCAGCAAACAAGGGGTGGTCTCCTCCGGGGAGCTGTTTTTT; CDR3 protein: CASKQGVVSSGELFF
CDR3 length: 15; V gene: TRBV30; J gene: TRBJ2-7; clone size: few; D gene: TRBD1; CDR3 DNA: TGTGCCTGGAGTGTAGGGACAGGGTACTCCTACGAGCAGTACTTC; CDR3 protein: CAWSVGTGYSYEQYF
CDR3 length: 11; V gene: TRBV29-1; J gene: TRBJ1-2; clone size: -; D gene: -; CDR3 DNA: TGCAGCGTTGACCCGGGTTATGGCTACACCTTC; CDR3 protein: CSVDPGYGYTF
CDR3 length: 17; V gene: TRBV27; J gene: TRBJ1-6; clone size: -; D gene: -; CDR3 DNA: TGTGCCAGCAGTTTAGTGAGGGGGATGTCCTATAATTCACCCCTCCACTTT; CDR3 protein: CASSLVRGMSYNSPLHF
CDR3 length: 14; V gene: TRBV4-1; J gene: TRBJ2-1; clone size: -; D gene: TRBD2; CDR3 DNA: TGCGCCAGCAGCCCGGGACTAGCGGGGGCCCAGCAGTTCTTC; CDR3 protein: CASSPGLAGAQQFF
CDR3 length: 12; V gene: TRBV28; J gene: TRBJ2-1; clone size: -; D gene: -; CDR3 DNA: TGTGCCAGCAGTTGGAGGTTAGATGAGCAGTTCTTC; CDR3 protein: CASSWRLDEQFF
CDR3 length: 14; V gene: TRBV5-1; J gene: TRBJ2-3; clone size: -; D gene: TRBD1; CDR3 DNA: TGCGCCAGCAACGAAGGACAGGGCACAGATACGCAGTATTTT; CDR3 protein: CASNEGQGTDTQYF
CDR3 length: 17; V gene: TRBV4-2; J gene: TRBJ2-2; clone size: few; D gene: TRBD2; CDR3 DNA: TGTGCCAGCAGCCAAGCTTATTTGGAGAGCGGGGGCGGGGAGCTGTTTTTT; CDR3 protein: CASSQAYLESGGGELFF
CDR3 length: 16; V gene: TRBV5-5; J gene: TRBJ2-2; clone size: -; D gene: -; CDR3 DNA: TGTGCCAGCAGCTTGGTCGGGGAACTGAACACCGGGGAGCTGTTTTTT; CDR3 protein: CASSLVGELNTGELFF
CDR3 length: 15; V gene: TRBV6-5; J gene: TRBJ2-3; clone size: -; D gene: -; CDR3 DNA: TGTGCCAGCAGTTACGGGGGGGCCAGGACAGATACGCAGTATTTT; CDR3 protein: CASSYGGARTDTQYF
CDR3 length: 16; V gene: TRBV4-1; J gene: TRBJ2-3; clone size: -; D gene: TRBD2; CDR3 DNA: TGCGCCAGCAGCCTCCGGGTAGCGGGGGGGCAAGATACGCAGTATTTT; CDR3 protein: CASSLRVAGGQDTQYF
CDR3 length: 16; V gene: TRBV6-6; J gene: TRBJ2-5; clone size: -; D gene: TRBD2; CDR3 DNA: TGTGCCAGCAGTTACTCGATAGCGGGGGGGCCTGGGACCCAGTACTTC; CDR3 protein: CASSYSIAGGPGTQYF
CDR3 length: 16; V gene: TRBV11-2; J gene: TRBJ1-6; clone size: -; D gene: TRBD1; CDR3 DNA: TGTGCCAGCAGCCAAATCGGACAGGGTGTAGCATCACCCCTCCACTTT; CDR3 protein: CASSQIGQGVASPLHF
CDR3 length: 16; V gene: TRBV7-9; J gene: TRBJ1-2; clone size: -; D gene: TRBD1; CDR3 DNA: TGTGCCAGCAGCTCTAGAGACAGGGCCATAAACTATGGCTACACCTTC; CDR3 protein: CASSSRDRAINYGYTF
CDR3 length: 14; V gene: TRBV25-1; J gene: TRBJ1-2; clone size: few; D gene: -; CDR3 DNA: TGTGCCAGCAGTGAATATGCGAGGAACTATGGCTACACCTTC; CDR3 protein: CASSEYARNYGYTF
CDR3 length: 14; V gene: TRBV10-3; J gene: TRBJ2-1; clone size: -; D gene: TRBD1; CDR3 DNA: TGTGCCATCAGCAGGGGGACCGAATACAATGAGCAGTTCTTC; CDR3 protein: CAISRGTEYNEQFF
CDR3 length: 15; V gene: TRBV9; J gene: TRBJ2-1; clone size: few; D gene: TRBD2; CDR3 DNA: TGTGCCAGCAGCGCGGGACTAGCGACCTACAATGAGCAGTTCTTC; CDR3 protein: CASSAGLATYNEQFF
CDR3 length: 15; V gene: TRBV2; J gene: TRBJ2-4; clone size: -; D gene: TRBD2; CDR3 DNA: TGTGCCAGCAGTGGCCGGGACTACGACGAAAACAGTCAGTACTTC; CDR3 protein: CASSGRDYDENSQYF
CDR3 length: 16; V gene: TRBV7-8; J gene: TRBJ2-1; clone size: few; D gene: -; CDR3 DNA: TGTGCCAGCAGCGGTACGGGACAAAACCCCTACAATGAGCAGTTCTTC; CDR3 protein: CASSGTGQNPYNEQFF
CDR3 length: 16; V gene: TRBV28; J gene: TRBJ1-3; clone size: -; D gene: TRBD1; CDR3 DNA: TGTGCCAGCAGTGAAACTCAGGGGGCGCGTGGAAACACCATATATTTT; CDR3 protein: CASSETQGARGNTIYF
CDR3 length: 15; V gene: TRBV5-1; J gene: TRBJ2-1; clone size: -; D gene: TRBD2; CDR3 DNA: TGCGCCAGCAGCTCCCTGCGCGGGGGGGCGGGTGAGCAGTTCTTC; CDR3 protein: CASSSLRGGAGEQFF
CDR3 length: 16; V gene: TRBV16; J gene: TRBJ1-2; clone size: -; D gene: -; CDR3 DNA: TGTGCCAGCAGCCTCCACAGGCCCCAGATTAACTATGGCTACACCTTC; CDR3 protein: CASSLHRPQINYGYTF
CDR3 length: 13; V gene: TRBV2; J gene: TRBJ1-3; clone size: -; D gene: TRBD1; CDR3 DNA: TGTGCCAGCAGTGAGACAGGGTCCCCTCGGAGATATTTT; CDR3 protein: CASSETGSPRRYF
CDR3 length: 13; V gene: TRBV13; J gene: TRBJ1-1; clone size: few; D gene: -; CDR3 DNA: TGTGCCAGCAGCTTCGAGAGCTCGACTGAAGCTTTCTTT; CDR3 protein: CASSFESSTEAFF
CDR3 length: 15; V gene: TRBV9; J gene: TRBJ1-3; clone size: -; D gene: TRBD1; CDR3 DNA: TGTGCCAGCAGCATAACAGGGGGAGCGGGAAACACCATATATTTT; CDR3 protein: CASSITGGAGNTIYF
CDR3 length: 13; V gene: TRBV7-2; J gene: TRBJ2-4; clone size: -; D gene: TRBD1; CDR3 DNA: TGTGCCAGCAGCCGTGGACAGGGGCGCAGTCAGTACTTC; CDR3 protein: CASSRGQGRSQYF
CDR3 length: 16; V gene: TRBV28; J gene: TRBJ1-5; clone size: -; D gene: -; CDR3 DNA: TGTGCCAGCAGTCCCCCCGGGTTAGGAAGCAATCAGCCCCAGCATTTT; CDR3 protein: CASSPPGLGSNQPQHF